Listed here are 20 T cell receptor beta chains from one sample, sequenced in a study of post-analysis software for immune sequencing data. Study conclusions and caveats: Patients had higher frequencies than controls of about 5 TRBV segments, including TRBV5-6, TRBV5-1 and TRBV20-1.

Their cognate antigens are unknown. Included in the TCR beta cDNA libraries were unique molecular identifiers. TCRdb recomputed calls from the PCR reads with MiXCR, one row per CDR3 protein. The sample has roughly 870,000 distinct CDR3 sequences, roughly 50% seen once. Sequencing used blood. The source of these receptors is a girl aged 10 to 17 with multiple sclerosis.

The chain has TRBV5-1 and TRBJ2-4, with 9 bases aligning to TRBD2. TRBJ2-7 matches the DNA end more closely, so the J call is doubtful. Looked up from germline, CDR1 is SGHRS and CDR2 is YFSETQ. There are 17 residues in the CDR3. CDR3 amino acids: CASSPESSGTIYYEQYF. CDR3 nucleotide sequence: TGCGCCAGCAGCCCGGAGTCTAGCGGGACTATTTACTACGAGCAGTACTTC.

V and J are TRBV29-1 and TRBJ2-7, with 9 bases fitting TRBD1. With 0 bases clipped from V and 3 bases from J, the junction kept 12 bases outside the gene matches. Germline CDR1 SQVTM, CDR2 ANQGSEA. The CDR3 runs 17 residues. The CDR3 DNA follows: TGCAGCGTTGAAGATCGTCACGACAGGGGGGGGTACTACGAGCAGTACTTC. The encoded protein is CSVEDRHDRGGYYEQYF.

The V and J genes are TRBV18 and TRBJ1-4, with D unclear. V was shortened by 2 bases and J by 8 bases, with 12 bases between the two germline ends. Germline loops: CDR1 KGHSH, CDR2 LQKENI. This CDR3 is built from 14 residues. The DNA for the CDR3 is TGTGCCAGCTCACCATTCCCGGCCTCGGAAAAACTGTTTTTT. Its translation is CASSPFPASEKLFF.

The chain is built from TRBV12-3 or TRBV12-4 and TRBJ2-6, with 7 bases identical to TRBD1. The CDR3 is 18 amino acids. With 9 bases clipped from V and 0 bases from J, the junction kept 14 bases outside the gene matches. CDR3 region: CASNPGGQLASGANVLTF. The CDR3 DNA reads TGTGCCAGTAATCCAGGGGGACAGTTGGCCTCTGGGGCCAACGTCCTGACTTTC.

This clonotype turned up a few times. The chain carries TRBV7-2 and TRBJ2-7; D possibly corresponds to TRBD1 (6 bases). The CDR3 is 15 amino acids. Germline V lookup: CDR1 SGHTA, CDR2 FQGNSA. The V and J ends lost 6 bases and 2 bases respectively, with 17 bases between them. This chain's CDR3 is CASSYQRGITYEQYF. The CDR3 DNA follows: TGTGCCAGCAGTTATCAAAGGGGGATAACCTACGAGCAGTACTTC.

This chain uses TRBV6-5 with TRBJ2-4; D remains ambiguous. The germline V gene has CDR1 MNHEY and CDR2 SVGAGI. CDR3 length equals 15 residues. The V end lost 5 bases, the J end lost 1 base, and 12 bases lay between the germline ends. The CDR3 sequence is CASSQASVAKNIQYF. CDR3 nucleotides: TGTGCCAGCAGTCAAGCCTCGGTCGCCAAAAACATTCAGTACTTC.

The chain is built from TRBV27 and TRBJ2-7; TRBD2 is a possible D gene (5 bases). The J call may be incorrect, as the DNA end agrees better with TRBJ2-1. This CDR3 region has 15 residues. Germline CDR1 is MNHEY and CDR2 is SMNVEV (reference sequence). CDR3: CASSLSDFGGHEQFF. CDR3 DNA sequence: TGTGCCAGCAGTTTATCGGATTTTGGAGGCCATGAGCAGTTCTTC.

This clonotype appeared a few times. The chain couples TRBV29-1 to TRBJ2-5; tentatively, D is TRBD1 or TRBD2 (6 bases each). Germline assignment: CDR1 SQVTM and CDR2 ANQGSEA. The CDR3 extends over 10 amino acids. The V gene lost 7 bases and the J gene lost 5 bases, with 8 bases spanning the gap. The DNA of the CDR3 is TGCAGCGGAGGGGGGGAGACCCAGTACTTC. As protein: CSGGGETQYF. The complete variable domain, with remaining parts taken from reference TRBV29-1 and TRBJ2-5, reads SAVISQKPSRDICQRGTSLTIQCQVDSQVTMMFWYRQQPGQSLTLIATANQGSEATYESGFVIDKFPISRPNLTFSTLTVSNMSPEDSSIYLCSGGGETQYFGPGTRLLVL.

The chain couples TRBV7-9 to TRBJ2-1; no definite D call. The germline V and J ends were trimmed by 1 base and 6 bases, with 10 bases remaining between them. This CDR3 comprises 14 residues. Per the germline V gene, CDR1 is SEHNR and CDR2 is FQNEAQ (reference sequence). CDR3 loop: CASSLDRQTNEQFF. As DNA, the CDR3 is TGTGCCAGCAGCTTAGATCGGCAGACCAATGAGCAGTTCTTC. The full variable domain, completed using reference TRBV7-9 and TRBJ2-1, is DTGVSQNPRHKITKRGQNVTFRCDPISEHNRLYWYRQTLGQGPEFLTYFQNEAQLEKSRLLSDRFSAERPKGSFSTLEIQRTEQGDSAMYLCASSLDRQTNEQFFGPGTRLTVL.

Concerning this clonotype itself: The conserved final phenylalanine or tryptophan is absent from the CDR3, which likely points to a read error. The genes are TRBV9 and TRBJ2-3, with TRBD2 identical over 8 bases. J lost 1 base, V lost 3 bases, and 1 base had no gene match. Germline V gene lookup returns CDR1 SGDLS and CDR2 YYNGEE. The CDR3 is 14 residues long. The CDR3 loop reads CASSETSGTDTQYV. The CDR3 DNA is TGTGCCAGCAGCGAGACTAGCGGCACAGATACGCAGTATGTT.

The V gene is TRBV6-5, the J gene TRBJ2-6; TRBD1 agrees at 7 bases. The germline V gene encodes CDR1 MNHEY and CDR2 SVGAGI. The trim removed 4 bases at V and 0 bases at J, leaving 6 bases unmatched. This CDR3 is built from 17 residues. The CDR3 loop is CASSSGTVSSGANVLTF. The CDR3 DNA follows: TGTGCCAGCAGTTCTGGGACAGTGAGCTCTGGGGCCAACGTCCTGACTTTC.

This chain links TRBV7-2 with TRBJ1-2; 7 bases align to TRBD1. The CDR3 totals 14 residues. Germline trimming cut 1 base from V and 8 bases from J; bases unmatched to any gene: 7. Germline-derived CDR1 and CDR2 are SGHTA and FQGNSA. CDR3: CASSLEGATPGYTF. The CDR3 DNA reads TGTGCCAGCAGCTTAGAGGGGGCAACCCCAGGCTACACCTTC.

This clonotype was found a few times. This rearrangement joins TRBV12-3 or TRBV12-4 to TRBJ1-6, with 7 bases lining up with TRBD1. CDR3 length: 14 amino acids. Unmatched junction bases numbered 5, after V lost 5 bases and J lost 7 bases. DNA for the CDR3: TGTGCCAGCAGTATACTACAGGGGAATTCACCCCTCCACTTT. Its translation: CASSILQGNSPLHF.

The chain uses TRBV7-2 and TRBJ2-4, with TRBD1 identical over 7 bases. V shed 0 bases, J shed 4 bases, and the junction held 3 bases outside the gene matches. This CDR3 is built from 15 residues. Germline assignment: CDR1 SGHTA and CDR2 FQGNSA. CDR3 sequence: CASSLALGQKNIQYF. CDR3 in DNA: TGTGCCAGCAGCTTAGCGCTGGGACAGAAAAACATTCAGTACTTC.

The CDR3 reads CASTGTSGRYAYNEQFF. The CDR3 DNA sequence: TGTGCCAGCACCGGGACTAGCGGGAGGTACGCCTACAATGAGCAGTTCTTC. The rearrangement links TRBV27 to TRBJ2-1, with 15 bases fitting TRBD2. CDR1 is MNHEY, CDR2 SMNVEV, per germline (reference sequence). V was clipped by 7 bases and J by 2 bases; unmatched bases: 6. This CDR3 spans 17 amino acids.

This chain connects TRBV7-9 to TRBJ2-7; D not certain. V lost 5 bases and J lost 3, with 17 bases in between. Germline CDR1 and CDR2: SEHNR and FQNEAQ (reference sequence). This CDR3 region has 15 residues. The chain's CDR3 is CASSPDGSFNYEQYF. The CDR3 DNA follows: TGTGCCAGCAGCCCTGATGGGTCATTTAACTACGAGCAGTACTTC.

This clonotype was observed a handful of times. The V and J genes are TRBV4-1 and TRBJ1-1; TRBD1 agrees at 7 bases. Germline assignment: CDR1 MGHRA and CDR2 YSYEKL. The CDR3 loop spans 16 amino acids. V lost 1 base to trimming and J lost 4 bases; unmatched junction nucleotides: 9. The CDR3 bases are TGCGCCAGCAGCCAAGCCCCCGGGACAGCTGGCACTGAAGCTTTCTTT. It specifies CASSQAPGTAGTEAFF.

This clonotype was recorded a few times. The chain carries TRBV10-3 and TRBJ2-5; TRBD2 matches 7 bases. V trimming: 4 bases; J trimming: 2 bases; junction bases outside the gene matches: 7. Germline CDR1 and CDR2: ENHRY and SYGVKD. This CDR3 region has 15 residues. The CDR3 here is CAISAGTTKQETQYF. CDR3 bases: TGTGCCATCAGTGCCGGGACTACTAAGCAAGAGACCCAGTACTTC.

The chain has TRBV20-1 and TRBJ1-2; TRBD1 matches 8 bases. Trimming cost V 1 base and J 4 bases; bases outside gene matches: 2. The length of the CDR3 is 13 residues. Germline CDR1 is DFQATT and CDR2 is SNEGSKA (reference sequence). CDR3 bases: TGCAGTGCTAGAGGAGGGACAGGCTATGGCTACACCTTC. As protein: CSARGGTGYGYTF.

The chain carries TRBV5-1 and TRBJ2-6; TRBD1 matches 7 bases. The V gene end was trimmed by 2 bases and the J gene end by 3 bases; junction bases not matched to a gene: 2. Germline CDR1 is SGHRS and CDR2 is YFSETQ. The CDR3 consists of 15 residues. The chain's CDR3 is CASSFTGVGANVLTF. The CDR3 DNA is TGCGCCAGCAGCTTCACAGGGGTTGGGGCCAACGTCCTGACTTTC.